Presented here are 3 T cell receptor beta chains from one specimen sequenced in a study of shared clonotypes between healthy human individuals. The table came from immunoSEQ multiplex PCR; TCRdb's copy has only in-frame clones and leaves some out. The profile shows roughly 2,300,000 clones, around 90% of them singletons. Sequencing was done on a sample of naive CD4+ T cells from PBMCs. Subset given: CD45RA+ positively selected. These receptors all stem from a man aged 18-30 years in good health. Some clones in this sample may be carry-over from other donors' samples.

This clone showed up just once. The chain employs TRBV10-3 and TRBJ2-3, with TRBD2 identical over 10 bases. Germline V gene sequence: CDR1 ENHRY, CDR2 SYGVKD. The CDR3 has 18 residues. V lost 9 bases, J lost 3 bases, and 18 bases stayed unmatched. The CDR3 protein is CAIRGGGGLAGATDTQYF. CDR3 bases: TGTGCCATTAGGGGGGGAGGCGGGCTAGCGGGAGCGACAGATACGCAGTATTTT.

This sequence joins TRBV30 and TRBJ2-6, with a tentative D call TRBD1 (5 bases). CDR1 GTSNPN and CDR2 SVGIG come from the germline V gene (reference sequence). V lost 0 bases, J lost 3 bases, and 18 bases lay in between. The CDR3 length is 18 residues. The CDR3 coding sequence is TGTGCCTGGAGTGTAGGACATGGAGTTTTTGATGGGGCCAACGTCCTGACTTTC. Translating it yields CAWSVGHGVFDGANVLTF.

As for this clone: Other DNA sequences in the same sample also yield this CDR3. The rearrangement joins TRBV28 to TRBJ2-6; no firm D call. Germline CDR1 MDHEN, CDR2 SYDVKM. V was pared by 1 base and J by 2 bases, with 6 bases between. The CDR3 contains 15 residues. Written as DNA, the CDR3 is TGTGCCAGCAGTTTATTGGGTCCTGGGGCCAACGTCCTGACTTTC. As protein: CASSLLGPGANVLTF.